This T cell receptor (beta chain) was recorded in a study of T cell responses to AZD1222 COVID-19 vaccine. Turning to the study itself: The analysis combined second doses at about 4 or about 12 weeks. Whole-study results and caveats: Across the whole spike, CD4 TCRs peaked at regions 160-218 and 743-854. Close to half of all spike-specific TCRs reportedly target regions of the variants that are unmutated. Possibly, clonal diversity was underestimated; donors were largely white British and included more females.

The assay was immunoSEQ multiplex PCR, and TCRdb's table has in-frame clones only and misses some. The repertoire has some 110,000 clones, around 89% of them found once; the top ten carry roughly 4.2%. This clone was found once. Antigen specificity is unknown. This specimen consisted of peripheral blood, obtained on day 0 of AZD1222 vaccination. The origin of this receptor is an adult in good health.

In DNA form, the CDR3 reads TGTGCCAGCAGCTTAGTTACGGGATCCACAGATACGCAGTATTTT. This gives the protein CASSLVTGSTDTQYF. This rearrangement joins TRBV7-9 to TRBJ2-3, with D maybe TRBD2 (5 bases). The CDR3 spans 15 residues. Germline CDR1 is SEHNR and CDR2 is FQNEAQ (reference sequence). The germline V and J ends were trimmed by 1 base and 2 bases, with 10 bases remaining between them.